Listed here is a single TCR beta chain. What it binds is unknown. This sample was included in a study of radiation and T cells in renal cell carcinoma. Background on the study: Nephrectomy followed 15 Gy stereotactic body radiation by 4 weeks.

The CDR3 sequence is 15 residues long. The germline gives CDR1 MNHEY, CDR2 SMNVEV (reference sequence). Trimming took off 4 bases at V and 4 bases at J, with 13 bases between the two ends. Time point in this sample: blood 2 weeks post-SBRT. This sample's treatment: 15 Gy SBRT to primary tumor, nephrectomy 4 weeks later. Radiation-treated patients gave blood at baseline, week 2 and week 4. The tumor was a clear cell renal cell carcinoma. General study points: In blood, top tumor clones expanded by 2 weeks, shrinking by 4.

Clones were read by immunoSEQ multiplex PCR, and TCRdb kept only the in-frame ones, dropping some. This sample yields about 130,000 clones, of which approximately 85% are seen a single time; 5.8% belongs to the top ten. The starting material was blood, obtained from a patient whose treatment included radiotherapy and nephrectomy. The receptor was isolated from a man aged 50 to 59 with renal cell carcinoma. J is TRBJ2-2 and V is TRBV27; D unclear. The chain's CDR3 is CASSSLGGFTGELFF. CDR3 coding DNA: TGTGCCAGCAGTTCTCTTGGTGGGTTCACCGGGGAGCTGTTTTTT.